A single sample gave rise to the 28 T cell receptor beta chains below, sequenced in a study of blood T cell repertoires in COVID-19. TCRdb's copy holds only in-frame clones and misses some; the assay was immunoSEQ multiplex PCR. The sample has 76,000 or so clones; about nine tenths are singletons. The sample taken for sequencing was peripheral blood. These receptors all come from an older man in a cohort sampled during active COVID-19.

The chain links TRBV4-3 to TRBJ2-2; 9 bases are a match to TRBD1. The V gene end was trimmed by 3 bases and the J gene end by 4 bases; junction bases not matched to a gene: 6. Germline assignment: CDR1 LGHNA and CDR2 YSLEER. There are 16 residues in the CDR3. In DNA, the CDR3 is TGCGCCAGCAGCCAGACCCGGGACAGGGCCACCGGGGAGCTGTTTTTT. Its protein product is CASSQTRDRATGELFF.

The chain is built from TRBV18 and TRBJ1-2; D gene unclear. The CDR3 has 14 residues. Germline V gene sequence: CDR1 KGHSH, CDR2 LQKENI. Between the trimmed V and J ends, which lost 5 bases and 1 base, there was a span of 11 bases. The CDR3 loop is CASSSRGSNYGYTF. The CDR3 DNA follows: TGTGCCAGCTCATCACGAGGGAGTAACTATGGCTACACCTTC.

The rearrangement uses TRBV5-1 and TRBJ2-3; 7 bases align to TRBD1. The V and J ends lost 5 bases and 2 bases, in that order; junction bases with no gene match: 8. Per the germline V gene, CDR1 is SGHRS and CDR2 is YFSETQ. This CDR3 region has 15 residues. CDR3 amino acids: CASSIQGQTTDTQYF. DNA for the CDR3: TGCGCCAGCAGTATCCAGGGACAGACCACAGATACGCAGTATTTT.

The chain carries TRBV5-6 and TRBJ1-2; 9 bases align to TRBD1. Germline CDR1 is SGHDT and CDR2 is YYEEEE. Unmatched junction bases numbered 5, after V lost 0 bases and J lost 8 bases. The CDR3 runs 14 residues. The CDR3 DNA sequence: TGTGCCAGCAGCTTGGAACAGGGGGCCCGGGGCTACACCTTC. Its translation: CASSLEQGARGYTF.

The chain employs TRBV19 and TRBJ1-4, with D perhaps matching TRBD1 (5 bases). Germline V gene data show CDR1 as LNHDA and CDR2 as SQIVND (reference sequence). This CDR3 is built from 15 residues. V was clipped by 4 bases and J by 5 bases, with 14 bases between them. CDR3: CASSRRQSVNEKLFF. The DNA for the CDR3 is TGTGCCAGTAGTAGGCGACAGTCGGTAAATGAAAAACTGTTTTTT.

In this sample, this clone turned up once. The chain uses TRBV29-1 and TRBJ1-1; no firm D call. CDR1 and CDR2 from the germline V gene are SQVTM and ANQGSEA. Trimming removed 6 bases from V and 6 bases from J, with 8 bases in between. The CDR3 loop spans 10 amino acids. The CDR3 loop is CSVQLSEAFF. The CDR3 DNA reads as TGCAGCGTCCAGTTGTCTGAAGCTTTCTTT. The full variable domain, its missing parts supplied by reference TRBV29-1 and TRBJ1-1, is SAVISQKPSRDICQRGTSLTIQCQVDSQVTMMFWYRQQPGQSLTLIATANQGSEATYESGFVIDKFPISRPNLTFSTLTVSNMSPEDSSIYLCSVQLSEAFFGQGTRLTVV.

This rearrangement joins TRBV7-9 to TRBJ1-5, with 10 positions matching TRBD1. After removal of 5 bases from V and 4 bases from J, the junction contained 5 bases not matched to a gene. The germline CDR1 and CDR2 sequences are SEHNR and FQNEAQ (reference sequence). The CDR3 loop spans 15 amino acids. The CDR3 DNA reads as TGTGCCAGCAGCGAGACAGGGGGCGAAAATCAGCCCCAGCATTTT. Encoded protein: CASSETGGENQPQHF.

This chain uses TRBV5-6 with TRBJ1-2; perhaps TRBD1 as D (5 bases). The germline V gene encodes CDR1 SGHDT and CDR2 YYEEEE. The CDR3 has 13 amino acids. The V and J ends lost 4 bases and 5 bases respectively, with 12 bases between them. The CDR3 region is CASSRQSLYGYTF. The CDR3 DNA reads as TGTGCCAGCAGCAGACAGAGCCTTTATGGCTACACCTTC.

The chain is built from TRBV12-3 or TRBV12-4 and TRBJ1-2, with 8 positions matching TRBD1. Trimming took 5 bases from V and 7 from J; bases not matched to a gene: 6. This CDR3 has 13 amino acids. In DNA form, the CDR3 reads TGTGCCAGCAGTCAGGACAGGGTGGCTGGCTACACCTTC. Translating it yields CASSQDRVAGYTF.

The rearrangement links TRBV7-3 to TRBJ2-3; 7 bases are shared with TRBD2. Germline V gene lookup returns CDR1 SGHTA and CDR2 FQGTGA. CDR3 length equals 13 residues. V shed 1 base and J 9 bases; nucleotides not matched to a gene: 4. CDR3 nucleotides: TGTGCCAGCAGCTTAAGTCTAGCGGTGACGCAGTATTTT. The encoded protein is CASSLSLAVTQYF.

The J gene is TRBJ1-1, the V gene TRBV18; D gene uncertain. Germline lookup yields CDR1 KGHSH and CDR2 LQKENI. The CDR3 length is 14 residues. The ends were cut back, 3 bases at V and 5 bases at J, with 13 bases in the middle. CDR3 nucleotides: TGTGCCAGCTCACCTATGGGCAGTAGTACTGAAGCTTTCTTT. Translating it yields CASSPMGSSTEAFF.

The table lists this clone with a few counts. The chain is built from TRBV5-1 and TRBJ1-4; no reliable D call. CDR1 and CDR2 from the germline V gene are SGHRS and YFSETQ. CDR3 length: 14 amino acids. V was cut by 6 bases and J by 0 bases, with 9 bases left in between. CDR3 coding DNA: TGCGCCAGCACCCCCGGGACAACTAATGAAAAACTGTTTTTT. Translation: CASTPGTTNEKLFF.

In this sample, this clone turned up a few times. CDR3 residues: CASSLLPSGTQETQYF. CDR3 DNA sequence: TGTGCCAGCAGCTTACTTCCTAGCGGGACACAAGAGACCCAGTACTTC. The chain has TRBV7-2 and TRBJ2-5; 9 bases map to TRBD2. The CDR3 extends over 16 amino acids. With V trimmed by 2 bases and J by 2 bases, 6 bases remained unmatched. In germline, CDR1 is SGHTA, CDR2 FQGNSA.

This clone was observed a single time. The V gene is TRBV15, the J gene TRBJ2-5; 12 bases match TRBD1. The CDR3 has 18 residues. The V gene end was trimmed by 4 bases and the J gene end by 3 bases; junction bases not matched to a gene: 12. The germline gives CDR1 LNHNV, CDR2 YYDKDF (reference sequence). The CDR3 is CATSNPGTGGPVKETQYF. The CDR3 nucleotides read TGTGCCACCAGCAACCCCGGGACAGGGGGCCCTGTGAAAGAGACCCAGTACTTC.

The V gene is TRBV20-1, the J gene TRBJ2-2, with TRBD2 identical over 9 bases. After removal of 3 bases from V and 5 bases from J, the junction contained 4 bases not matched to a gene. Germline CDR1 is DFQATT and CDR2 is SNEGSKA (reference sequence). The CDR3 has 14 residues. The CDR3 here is CSASPGLATGELFF. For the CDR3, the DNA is TGCAGTGCTAGTCCGGGACTAGCTACCGGGGAGCTGTTTTTT.

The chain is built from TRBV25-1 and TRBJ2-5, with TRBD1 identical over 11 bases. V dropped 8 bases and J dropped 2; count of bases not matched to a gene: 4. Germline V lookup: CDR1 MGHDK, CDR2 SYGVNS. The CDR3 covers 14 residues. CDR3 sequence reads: CASWTGGFQETQYF. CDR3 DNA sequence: TGTGCCAGCTGGACAGGGGGCTTTCAAGAGACCCAGTACTTC.

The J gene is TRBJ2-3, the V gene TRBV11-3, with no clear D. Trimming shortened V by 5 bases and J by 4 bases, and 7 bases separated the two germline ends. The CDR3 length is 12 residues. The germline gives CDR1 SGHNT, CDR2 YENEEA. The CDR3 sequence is CASSMRPDTQYF. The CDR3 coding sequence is TGTGCCAGCAGCATGCGTCCAGATACGCAGTATTTT.

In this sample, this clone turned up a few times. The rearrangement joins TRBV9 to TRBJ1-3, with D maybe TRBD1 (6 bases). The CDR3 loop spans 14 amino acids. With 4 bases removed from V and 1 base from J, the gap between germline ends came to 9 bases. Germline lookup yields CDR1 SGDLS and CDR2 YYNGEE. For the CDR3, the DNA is TGTGCCAGCAGCCCCGGGACATCTGGAAACACCATATATTTT. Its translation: CASSPGTSGNTIYF.

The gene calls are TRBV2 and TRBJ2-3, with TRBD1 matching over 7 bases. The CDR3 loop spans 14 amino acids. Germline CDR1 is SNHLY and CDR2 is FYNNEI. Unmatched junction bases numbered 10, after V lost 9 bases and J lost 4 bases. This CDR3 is CASRQGREADTQYF. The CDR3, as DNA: TGTGCCAGTAGACAGGGAAGAGAAGCAGATACGCAGTATTTT.

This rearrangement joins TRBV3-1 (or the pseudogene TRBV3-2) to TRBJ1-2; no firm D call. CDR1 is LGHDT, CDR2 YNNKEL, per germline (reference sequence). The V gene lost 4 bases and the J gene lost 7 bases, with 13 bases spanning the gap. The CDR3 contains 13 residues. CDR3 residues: CASSLPGWSGYTF. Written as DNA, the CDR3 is TGTGCCAGCAGCCTTCCGGGTTGGTCTGGCTACACCTTC.

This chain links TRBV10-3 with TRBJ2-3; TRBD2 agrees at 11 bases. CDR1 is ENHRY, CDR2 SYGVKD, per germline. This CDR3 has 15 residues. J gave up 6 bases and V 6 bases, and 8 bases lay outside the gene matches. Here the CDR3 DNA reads TGTGCCATCAGCTCCCTAGCGGGGGGAAGGGATACGCAGTATTTT. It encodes CAISSLAGGRDTQYF.

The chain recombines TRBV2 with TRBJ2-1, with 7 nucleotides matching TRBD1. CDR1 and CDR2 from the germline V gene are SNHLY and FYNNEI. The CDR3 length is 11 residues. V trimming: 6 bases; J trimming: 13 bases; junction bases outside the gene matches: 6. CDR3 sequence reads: CASRNRGSQFF. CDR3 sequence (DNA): TGTGCCAGCAGAAACAGGGGCTCCCAGTTCTTC. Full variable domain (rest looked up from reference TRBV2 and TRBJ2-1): EPEVTQTPSHQVTQMGQEVILRCVPISNHLYFYWYRQILGQKVEFLVSFYNNEISEKSEIFDDQFSVERPDGSNFTLKIRSTKLEDSAMYFCASRNRGSQFFGPGTRLTVL.

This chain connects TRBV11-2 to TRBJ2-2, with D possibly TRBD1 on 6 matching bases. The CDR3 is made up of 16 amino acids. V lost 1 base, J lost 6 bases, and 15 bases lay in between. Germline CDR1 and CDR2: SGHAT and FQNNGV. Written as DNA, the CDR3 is TGTGCCAGCAGCTTAGTCCGGACAGTAAATCCCGGGGAGCTGTTTTTT. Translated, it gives CASSLVRTVNPGELFF.

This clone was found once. CDR3 amino acids: CATSKQGAVTDTQYF. Written as DNA, the CDR3 is TGTGCCACGAGCAAACAGGGAGCGGTTACAGATACGCAGTATTTT. This rearrangement joins TRBV24-1 to TRBJ2-3, with D possibly matching TRBD1 (6 bases). V shed 10 bases and J shed 3 bases, with 19 bases lying between them. Germline V gene sequence: CDR1 KGHDR, CDR2 SFDVKD. CDR3 length: 15 residues.

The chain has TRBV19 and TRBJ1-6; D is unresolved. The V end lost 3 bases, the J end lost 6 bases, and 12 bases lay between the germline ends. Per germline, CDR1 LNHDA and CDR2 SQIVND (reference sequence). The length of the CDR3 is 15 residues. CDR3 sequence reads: CASSMGVFFNSPLHF. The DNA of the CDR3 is TGTGCCAGTAGTATGGGAGTTTTTTTTAATTCACCCCTCCACTTT.

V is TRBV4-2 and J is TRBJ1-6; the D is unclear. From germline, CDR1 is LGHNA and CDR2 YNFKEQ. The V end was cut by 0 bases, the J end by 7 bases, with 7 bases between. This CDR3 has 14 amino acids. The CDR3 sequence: CASSQDRRNSPLHF. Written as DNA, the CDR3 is TGTGCCAGCAGCCAAGATCGTCGGAATTCACCCCTCCACTTT.

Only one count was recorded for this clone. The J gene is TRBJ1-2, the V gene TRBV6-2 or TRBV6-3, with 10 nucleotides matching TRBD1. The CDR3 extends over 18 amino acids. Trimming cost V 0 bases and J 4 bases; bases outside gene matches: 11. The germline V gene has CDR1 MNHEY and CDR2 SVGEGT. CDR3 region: CASSYSAGTGDGAYGYTF. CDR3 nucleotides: TGTGCCAGCAGTTACTCAGCCGGGACAGGGGACGGGGCCTATGGCTACACCTTC.

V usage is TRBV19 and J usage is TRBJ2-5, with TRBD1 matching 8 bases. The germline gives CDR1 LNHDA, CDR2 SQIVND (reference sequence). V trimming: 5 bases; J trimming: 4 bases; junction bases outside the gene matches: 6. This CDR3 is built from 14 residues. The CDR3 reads CASSADRGGETQYF. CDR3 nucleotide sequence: TGTGCCAGTAGTGCCGACAGGGGTGGAGAGACCCAGTACTTC.